A selection of T cell receptor beta chains follows, all from one sample in a study of T-cell memory formation after mild COVID-19. TCRdb processed the 5' RACE reads anew with MiXCR; each CDR3 protein has one entry. This sample yields about 150,000 distinct CDR3 sequences, of which around 15% are seen a single time; 11% to 15% belongs to the top ten. The material sequenced was PBMCs or a T cell subset sorted from them (not recorded which). Every receptor here comes from an adult woman who had mild COVID-19 (a few samples of this study predate the infection). Cell type and time point are not known. The CDR3 runs from the conserved cysteine through the conserved F or W. Fields, in order: clone size, J gene, D gene, V gene, CDR3 protein, CDR3 DNA. A D gene is named only where the DNA matches it firmly. Size values are once, few and many counts, or a class for expanded clones, and some rows have none.

clone_size: few
j_call: TRBJ2-1
d_call: TRBD2
v_call: TRBV12-3/TRBV12-4
cdr3_aa: CASSRLAGGDEQFF
cdr3_nt: TGTGCCAGCAGTCGACTAGCGGGGGGGGATGAGCAGTTCTTC

clone_size: few
j_call: TRBJ2-5
d_call: TRBD2
v_call: TRBV7-3
cdr3_aa: CASSLGRGAGEETQYF
cdr3_nt: TGTGCCAGCAGCTTAGGGCGCGGGGCGGGGGAAGAGACCCAGTACTTC

clone_size: NA
j_call: TRBJ2-1
d_call: TRBD2
v_call: TRBV20-1
cdr3_aa: CSARPSGAAGGQFF
cdr3_nt: TGCAGTGCTAGACCTAGCGGGGCCGCTGGGGGTCAGTTCTTC

clone_size: few
j_call: TRBJ2-5
d_call: NA
v_call: TRBV27
cdr3_aa: CASSLYETGETQYF
cdr3_nt: TGTGCCAGCAGTTTATACGAAACAGGGGAGACCCAGTACTTC

clone_size: NA
j_call: TRBJ2-7
d_call: TRBD1
v_call: TRBV6-5
cdr3_aa: CASRRRQGFGQYF
cdr3_nt: TGTGCCAGCAGGCGGAGACAGGGGTTCGGGCAGTACTTC

clone_size: NA
j_call: TRBJ2-1
d_call: NA
v_call: TRBV5-1
cdr3_aa: CASRVGPGAYRFRYEQFF
cdr3_nt: TGCGCCAGCAGAGTGGGCCCGGGTGCCTACCGCTTTAGGTATGAGCAGTTCTTC

clone_size: NA
j_call: TRBJ2-7
d_call: NA
v_call: TRBV5-1
cdr3_aa: CASSQRTDSYEQYF
cdr3_nt: TGCGCCAGCAGCCAGAGGACGGATTCCTACGAGCAGTACTTC

clone_size: NA
j_call: TRBJ2-2
d_call: NA
v_call: TRBV24-1
cdr3_aa: CATSDLGRQNTGELFF
cdr3_nt: TGTGCCACCAGTGATTTAGGCAGACAGAACACCGGGGAGCTGTTTTTT

clone_size: NA
j_call: TRBJ2-3
d_call: NA
v_call: TRBV7-2
cdr3_aa: CASSKAPGPSTDTQYF
cdr3_nt: TGTGCCAGCAGCAAAGCCCCTGGTCCAAGCACAGATACGCAGTATTTT

clone_size: few
j_call: TRBJ2-2
d_call: NA
v_call: TRBV9
cdr3_aa: CASSVDAGATGELFF
cdr3_nt: TGTGCCAGCAGCGTAGACGCAGGGGCCACCGGGGAGCTGTTTTTT

clone_size: NA
j_call: TRBJ2-7
d_call: NA
v_call: TRBV5-1
cdr3_aa: CASSLSGGISSYEQYF
cdr3_nt: TGCGCCAGCAGCTTGTCCGGGGGCATAAGCTCCTACGAGCAGTACTTC

clone_size: NA
j_call: TRBJ2-5
d_call: NA
v_call: TRBV29-1
cdr3_aa: CSFGGGPETQYF
cdr3_nt: TGCAGCTTTGGGGGGGGGCCAGAGACCCAGTACTTC

clone_size: NA
j_call: TRBJ1-2
d_call: NA
v_call: TRBV12-3/TRBV12-4
cdr3_aa: CASSWGSDNYGYTF
cdr3_nt: TGTGCCAGCAGTTGGGGCAGCGATAACTATGGCTACACCTTC

clone_size: NA
j_call: TRBJ2-7
d_call: NA
v_call: TRBV7-9
cdr3_aa: CASSLEASVAYEQYF
cdr3_nt: TGTGCCAGCAGCTTAGAAGCGTCTGTCGCCTACGAGCAGTACTTC

clone_size: NA
j_call: TRBJ1-5
d_call: NA
v_call: TRBV27
cdr3_aa: CASGRGVSNQPQHF
cdr3_nt: TGTGCCAGCGGAAGGGGTGTTAGCAATCAGCCCCAGCATTTT

clone_size: NA
j_call: TRBJ2-1
d_call: NA
v_call: TRBV12-3/TRBV12-4
cdr3_aa: CASSMRDEQFF
cdr3_nt: TGTGCCAGCAGCATGCGGGATGAGCAGTTCTTC

clone_size: many
j_call: TRBJ2-2
d_call: TRBD1
v_call: TRBV7-9
cdr3_aa: CASRFTGGATGELFF
cdr3_nt: TGTGCCAGCAGGTTCACAGGGGGCGCGACCGGGGAGCTGTTTTTT

clone_size: many
j_call: TRBJ2-5
d_call: TRBD2
v_call: TRBV12-3/TRBV12-4
cdr3_aa: CASSTTSAETQYF
cdr3_nt: TGTGCCAGCAGCACTACTAGCGCCGAGACCCAGTACTTC

clone_size: many
j_call: TRBJ2-1
d_call: NA
v_call: TRBV5-1
cdr3_aa: CASSLGLDRHGNEQFF
cdr3_nt: TGCGCCAGCAGCTTGGGGCTAGATAGGCATGGCAATGAGCAGTTCTTC

clone_size: few
j_call: TRBJ2-1
d_call: NA
v_call: TRBV9
cdr3_aa: CASSGSYNEQFF
cdr3_nt: TGTGCCAGCAGCGGGTCGTACAATGAGCAGTTCTTC

clone_size: few
j_call: TRBJ1-1
d_call: NA
v_call: TRBV7-9
cdr3_aa: CASSSRGAGRNTEAFF
cdr3_nt: TGTGCCAGCAGCTCCCGGGGGGCAGGGCGTAACACTGAAGCTTTCTTT

clone_size: NA
j_call: TRBJ1-2
d_call: NA
v_call: TRBV2
cdr3_aa: CASRRGTVGGYTF
cdr3_nt: TGTGCCAGCAGGAGGGGGACTGTGGGCGGCTACACCTTC

clone_size: few
j_call: TRBJ2-2
d_call: NA
v_call: TRBV30
cdr3_aa: CACRWLASGELFF
cdr3_nt: TGTGCCTGTAGATGGCTGGCGTCCGGGGAGCTGTTTTTT

clone_size: NA
j_call: TRBJ2-3
d_call: NA
v_call: TRBV7-9
cdr3_aa: CASSLGRTSTDTQYF
cdr3_nt: TGTGCCAGCAGCTTAGGGCGTACTAGCACAGATACGCAGTATTTT

clone_size: NA
j_call: TRBJ2-3
d_call: NA
v_call: TRBV7-3
cdr3_aa: CASSPLITTGDTQYF
cdr3_nt: TGTGCCAGCAGCCCGTTAATAACGACAGGTGATACGCAGTATTTT

clone_size: few
j_call: TRBJ2-7
d_call: TRBD1
v_call: TRBV12-3/TRBV12-4
cdr3_aa: CASSLESTGISYEQYF
cdr3_nt: TGTGCCAGCAGTTTAGAATCGACAGGGATCTCCTACGAGCAGTACTTC

clone_size: few
j_call: TRBJ1-1
d_call: NA
v_call: TRBV19
cdr3_aa: CATTHGRNMNTEAFF
cdr3_nt: TGTGCCACAACCCACGGACGGAACATGAACACTGAAGCTTTCTTT

clone_size: few
j_call: TRBJ2-7
d_call: TRBD2
v_call: TRBV5-5
cdr3_aa: CASSDLAGGPPYEQYF
cdr3_nt: TGTGCCAGCTCGGATCTAGCGGGGGGGCCTCCCTACGAGCAGTACTTC

clone_size: many
j_call: TRBJ2-2
d_call: TRBD1
v_call: TRBV27
cdr3_aa: CASSLGSGTGGTGELFF
cdr3_nt: TGTGCCAGCAGTTTAGGGTCGGGGACAGGGGGCACCGGGGAGCTGTTTTTT

clone_size: few
j_call: TRBJ2-7
d_call: TRBD2
v_call: TRBV4-2
cdr3_aa: CASSSVERGSYEQYF
cdr3_nt: TGTGCCAGCAGCTCAGTGGAGCGGGGATCCTACGAGCAGTACTTC

clone_size: few
j_call: TRBJ2-1
d_call: TRBD2
v_call: TRBV5-1
cdr3_aa: CASSPEGTSPNEQFF
cdr3_nt: TGCGCCAGCAGCCCTGAGGGGACTAGTCCAAATGAGCAGTTCTTC